This note documents a single T cell receptor (beta chain) sequence. Its antigen is currently unknown. The sample belongs to a study of naive and memory T cell subsets. Both TRBC1 and TRBC2 were covered by a beta constant-region primer of two equimolar oligonucleotides. Four rounds of PCR amplified the ligated cDNA using nested alpha and beta constant-region primers plus SP2. A 12-nucleotide UMI and the SP2 primer were added to the cDNA 3' end by oligonucleotide ligation. Each CDR3 protein gets one entry after TCRdb re-called the UMI-ligation and nested PCR reads with MiXCR. The sample has 80,000 or so distinct CDR3 sequences; around 9% are singletons. Points from the study as a whole: A clonotype means one alpha or beta sequence, not an alpha/beta pair. Naive and memory repertoire findings lacked a ground truth for validation.

CD4+ T cell IFNgamma after overnight CMV lysate exposure gave donor CMV status. Deletions cut 3 bases from V and 5 bases from J, with 13 bases between. The CDR3 has 14 residues. The germline CDR1 and CDR2 sequences are MDHEN and SYDVKM. This clonotype was obtained from a human donor in good health. The sequenced sample consisted of naive CD8+ T cells from blood. The chain carries TRBV28 and TRBJ1-1; D might be TRBD1 (5 bases). This CDR3 reads CASSLGQIGTEAFF. The CDR3 nucleotides are TGTGCCAGCAGTTTGGGGCAGATAGGGACTGAAGCTTTCTTT.